These 27 T cell receptor beta chains were all obtained from the same sample, sequenced in a study of a mutant IDH1 vaccine in newly diagnosed glioma. This table comes from immunoSEQ multiplex PCR, and its TCRdb copy is limited to in-frame clones, with some not included. The data show some 31,000 clones, 75% to 90% seen once. The time point is: week 23, last vaccination. Every vaccine dose comprised 300 ug of mutant IDH1 20-mer peptide plus topical imiquimod. These TCRs are of unknown antigen specificity. The input for sequencing was PBMCs, taken from a glioma patient whose treatment included an IDH1 peptide vaccine. The receptor source for this set is a woman aged 18-29 years with glioma.

This chain links TRBV5-1 with TRBJ2-7; 11 nucleotides agree with TRBD1. Trimming cost V 1 base and J 3 bases; bases outside gene matches: 3. From germline, CDR1 is SGHRS and CDR2 YFSETQ. This CDR3 comprises 15 residues. Here the CDR3 DNA reads TGCGCCAGCAGCTTGTCGGGGACAGGGGGCTACGAGCAGTACTTC. It translates to CASSLSGTGGYEQYF.

This chain joins TRBV7-9 and TRBJ2-7; 8 nucleotides line up with TRBD2. The CDR3 has 15 residues. J lost 0 bases, V lost 1 base, and 2 bases had no gene match. CDR1 is SEHNR and CDR2 is FQNEAQ in the germline V gene (reference sequence). In nucleotides, the CDR3 is TGTGCCAGCAGCTTAGGCAGCGGGGGCTCCTACGAGCAGTACTTC. It yields the protein CASSLGSGGSYEQYF. Full variable domain (remainder filled in from reference TRBV7-9 and TRBJ2-7): DTGVSQNPRHKITKRGQNVTFRCDPISEHNRLYWYRQTLGQGPEFLTYFQNEAQLEKSRLLSDRFSAERPKGSFSTLEIQRTEQGDSAMYLCASSLGSGGSYEQYFGPGTRLTVT.

The V and J genes are TRBV2 and TRBJ2-7, with TRBD1 matching 7 bases. Per germline, CDR1 SNHLY and CDR2 FYNNEI. The V segment lost 6 bases and the J segment 4 bases; nucleotides outside the gene matches: 9. This CDR3 has 14 amino acids. The CDR3 DNA is TGTGCCAGCAGAGACAGGGCGGGCCTTTACGAGCAGTACTTC. Residues: CASRDRAGLYEQYF. The variable domain in full, completed from reference TRBV2 and TRBJ2-7, reads EPEVTQTPSHQVTQMGQEVILRCVPISNHLYFYWYRQILGQKVEFLVSFYNNEISEKSEIFDDQFSVERPDGSNFTLKIRSTKLEDSAMYFCASRDRAGLYEQYFGPGTRLTVT.

This clone was seen a few times. This rearrangement joins TRBV5-1 to TRBJ2-5; 9 bases line up with TRBD2. J gave up 1 base and V 0 bases, and 19 bases lay outside the gene matches. The CDR3 contains 21 residues. Per germline, CDR1 SGHRS and CDR2 YFSETQ. CDR3 amino acids: CASSLAFSPGLAVRLQETQYF. CDR3 sequence (DNA): TGCGCCAGCAGCTTGGCCTTTTCCCCGGGACTAGCAGTGAGACTCCAAGAGACCCAGTACTTC.

This chain links TRBV7-9 with TRBJ2-1; 7 bases are a match to TRBD1. The CDR3 totals 15 residues. With 3 bases clipped from V and 10 bases from J, the junction kept 12 bases outside the gene matches. Per germline, CDR1 SEHNR and CDR2 FQNEAQ (reference sequence). In nucleotides, the CDR3 is TGTGCCAGCAGCTTTTCCTTAGGACAGGCCAACGAGCAGTTCTTC. Protein: CASSFSLGQANEQFF.

The rearrangement joins TRBV6-5 to TRBJ2-1; no clear D. CDR3 size: 14 residues. Germline V gene lookup returns CDR1 MNHEY and CDR2 SVGAGI. The V and J ends lost 4 bases and 4 bases respectively, with 11 bases between them. The CDR3, as DNA: TGTGCCAGCAGTTCTCGAAGGGTTTACAATGAGCAGTTCTTC. Protein sequence: CASSSRRVYNEQFF.

CDR3 sequence (DNA): TGTGCCAGCTCACCTGGTGCTACGAGGTCCTACGAGCAGTACTTC. This encodes CASSPGATRSYEQYF. The chain recombines TRBV18 with TRBJ2-7; D remains ambiguous. This CDR3 contains 15 residues. Trimming left V 3 bases short and J 1 base short, with 13 bases between. Germline V gene lookup returns CDR1 KGHSH and CDR2 LQKENI.

This clone was recorded only once. The chain combines TRBV7-9 with TRBJ2-2; the D gene is possibly TRBD1 (6 bases). Trimming took 5 bases from V and 5 from J, leaving 18 bases between them. The CDR3 consists of 16 residues. The germline gives CDR1 SEHNR, CDR2 FQNEAQ (reference sequence). CDR3 in DNA: TGTGCCAGCAGCATTGACCCGGGACATAAAACCGGGGAGCTGTTTTTT. Amino acid sequence: CASSIDPGHKTGELFF.

The rearrangement links TRBV4-1 to TRBJ2-7; weak D call: TRBD1 (5 bases). The CDR3 totals 16 residues. V was shortened by 0 bases and J by 10 bases, with 22 bases between the two germline ends. Germline CDR1 and CDR2: MGHRA and YSYEKL. The CDR3 loop reads CASSQDPRQLYPPQYF. In DNA, the CDR3 is TGCGCCAGCAGCCAAGACCCCAGACAGTTATATCCTCCTCAGTACTTC.

J is TRBJ2-2 and V is TRBV19; D is ambiguous. This CDR3 has 15 residues. V lost 1 base and J 4 bases, leaving 10 bases between the germline ends. Germline V gene sequence: CDR1 LNHDA, CDR2 SQIVND (reference sequence). The CDR3 region has the DNA TGTGCCAGTAGTATAGGTGGCTCGGGCACCGGGGAGCTGTTTTTT. Translation: CASSIGGSGTGELFF.

This clone occurred a few times. The chain combines TRBV2 with TRBJ1-5, with TRBD1 identical over 7 bases. CDR1 is SNHLY, CDR2 FYNNEI, per germline. The junction had 3 bases not matched to a gene; V was cut back by 1 base and J by 6 bases. This CDR3 contains 14 residues. In DNA, the CDR3 is TGTGCCAGCAGTGAAGTAGGGGGCGGTCAGCCCCAGCATTTT. It is translated as CASSEVGGGQPQHF. The complete variable domain, with remaining parts taken from reference TRBV2 and TRBJ1-5, reads EPEVTQTPSHQVTQMGQEVILRCVPISNHLYFYWYRQILGQKVEFLVSFYNNEISEKSEIFDDQFSVERPDGSNFTLKIRSTKLEDSAMYFCASSEVGGGQPQHFGDGTRLSIL.

The chain employs TRBV30 and TRBJ2-1; 9 nucleotides match TRBD2. The V and J ends lost 3 bases and 7 bases, in that order; junction bases with no gene match: 10. This CDR3 has 15 amino acids. Germline CDR1 and CDR2: GTSNPN and SVGIG (reference sequence). The CDR3 nucleotides read TGTGCCTGGAGCTCCGGGACTAGCCCTAGGAATGAGCAGTTCTTC. Translating it yields CAWSSGTSPRNEQFF.

This chain connects TRBV19 to TRBJ1-5; D unresolved. The CDR3 is 13 amino acids. CDR1 LNHDA and CDR2 SQIVND come from the germline V gene (reference sequence). V gave up 4 bases and J gave up 2 bases, with 6 bases separating them. CDR3 residues: CASSRTRNQPQHF. CDR3 bases: TGTGCCAGTAGTAGGACCCGCAATCAGCCCCAGCATTTT.

The V gene is TRBV29-1, the J gene TRBJ1-1; 7 bases align to TRBD1. V lost 0 bases and J lost 0; bases outside the gene matches: 1. CDR1 and CDR2 from the germline V gene are SQVTM and ANQGSEA. There are 14 residues in the CDR3. The CDR3 spells CSVEEGQMNTEAFF. CDR3 DNA sequence: TGCAGCGTTGAAGAGGGACAGATGAACACTGAAGCTTTCTTT.

The chain carries TRBV27 and TRBJ1-4; tentative D call: TRBD1 (6 bases). Germline CDR1 is MNHEY and CDR2 is SMNVEV (reference sequence). The CDR3 totals 15 residues. V was pared by 3 bases and J by 0 bases, with 8 bases between. CDR3 protein: CASSLQGTTNEKLFF. In nucleotides, the CDR3 is TGTGCCAGCAGTTTGCAGGGGACAACTAATGAAAAACTGTTTTTT.

This rearrangement joins TRBV2 to TRBJ2-2, with 8 bases that match TRBD2. This CDR3 comprises 15 residues. After removal of 6 bases from V and 5 bases from J, the junction contained 8 bases not matched to a gene. Germline CDR1 and CDR2: SNHLY and FYNNEI. The CDR3 loop is CASRNGRAGTGELFF. CDR3 coding DNA: TGTGCCAGCAGAAACGGGAGGGCCGGTACCGGGGAGCTGTTTTTT.

This chain connects TRBV5-4 to TRBJ1-4; D remains ambiguous. Germline values: CDR1 SGHNT, CDR2 YYREEE (reference sequence). This CDR3 is 15 amino acids long. Trimming shortened V by 3 bases and J by 5 bases, and 14 bases separated the two germline ends. CDR3: CASSSKSGQNEKLFF. The CDR3 bases are TGTGCCAGCAGCTCCAAATCGGGTCAAAATGAAAAACTGTTTTTT.

The rearrangement joins TRBV13 to TRBJ2-7; 8 bases map to TRBD1. The CDR3 is 15 amino acids. Trimming took 5 bases from V and 2 from J; bases not matched to a gene: 8. Germline V gene sequence: CDR1 PRHDT, CDR2 FYEKMQ (reference sequence). The CDR3 sequence: CASSPGDRPAYEQYF. The DNA of the CDR3 is TGTGCCAGCAGCCCCGGGGACAGGCCAGCCTACGAGCAGTACTTC.

The gene calls are TRBV19 and TRBJ1-1; D call uncertain. Germline V CDR1 and CDR2: LNHDA, SQIVND (reference sequence). Trimming pared 5 bases from V and 1 base from J, leaving 8 bases between. The CDR3 has 13 residues. CDR3 amino acids: CASSFARNTEAFF. The CDR3 DNA is TGTGCCAGTAGTTTCGCCCGGAACACTGAAGCTTTCTTT.

This chain links TRBV6-1 with TRBJ1-3; the D is unclear. Germline lookup yields CDR1 MNHNS and CDR2 SASEGT. The germline V and J ends were trimmed by 7 bases and 0 bases, with 10 bases remaining between them. The CDR3 has 14 amino acids. The CDR3 DNA sequence: TGTGCCAGCACCCCGACGGGCTCTGGAAACACCATATATTTT. Protein sequence: CASTPTGSGNTIYF.

This clone has just a few counts. The rearrangement links TRBV19 to TRBJ2-1, with TRBD2 identical over 11 bases. V shed 2 bases and J 7 bases; nucleotides not matched to a gene: 4. This CDR3 has 15 amino acids. The V gene's germline CDR1 is LNHDA and CDR2 SQIVND (reference sequence). CDR3 region: CASSILAGGGNEQFF. As DNA, the CDR3 is TGTGCCAGTAGTATACTAGCGGGGGGAGGGAATGAGCAGTTCTTC.

This chain uses TRBV10-3 with TRBJ1-5; no clear D gene. Per germline, CDR1 ENHRY and CDR2 SYGVKD. The V end lost 6 bases, the J end lost 6 bases, and 15 bases lay between the germline ends. The CDR3 is made up of 14 amino acids. The CDR3 is CAISNGLVGQPQHF. In nucleotides, the CDR3 is TGTGCCATCAGCAACGGGCTCGTCGGTCAGCCCCAGCATTTT.

The CDR3 DNA sequence: TGCGCCAGCAGCCAAGGACTAGCGGGAGGGTGGGATACGCAGTATTTT. Encoded protein: CASSQGLAGGWDTQYF. V gene TRBV4-1 combines with J gene TRBJ2-3, with 14 bases matching TRBD2. The CDR3 totals 16 residues. Germline-derived CDR1 and CDR2 are MGHRA and YSYEKL. The J segment lost 6 bases and the V segment lost 1 base, leaving 3 bases of the junction unmatched.

The chain joins TRBV7-3 to TRBJ2-2; D unresolved. V lost 3 bases to trimming and J lost 2 bases, with 7 bases between them. CDR1 and CDR2 from the germline V gene are SGHTA and FQGTGA. This CDR3 is 14 amino acids long. CDR3: CASSFNRNTGELFF. The CDR3 nucleotides are TGTGCCAGCAGCTTTAACAGAAACACCGGGGAGCTGTTTTTT.

The chain employs TRBV27 and TRBJ2-3; D call uncertain. With 3 bases removed from V and 0 bases from J, the gap between germline ends came to 10 bases. The CDR3 runs 15 residues. Germline lookup yields CDR1 MNHEY and CDR2 SMNVEV (reference sequence). In DNA, the CDR3 is TGTGCCAGCAGTTTGATTGCCGCCAGCACAGATACGCAGTATTTT. Translation: CASSLIAASTDTQYF.

This clone was counted a single time. This chain joins TRBV4-1 and TRBJ1-6; D not certain. The CDR3 sequence is 21 residues long. Germline V gives CDR1 MGHRA, CDR2 YSYEKL. V was shortened by 2 bases and J by 4 bases, with 27 bases between the two germline ends. The CDR3 region has the DNA TGCGCCAGCAGCCAATCACGCAGGATCGCGCGGATCGACCCATATAATTCACCCCTCCACTTT. Amino acid sequence: CASSQSRRIARIDPYNSPLHF.

The chain has TRBV27 and TRBJ1-2, with 8 bases matching TRBD1. After removal of 3 bases from V and 9 bases from J, the junction contained 12 bases not matched to a gene. Germline V gives CDR1 MNHEY, CDR2 SMNVEV (reference sequence). This CDR3 comprises 15 residues. The CDR3 nucleotides read TGTGCCAGCAGTTTCAAAGGGACAGGCGCAGCGAGCTACACCTTC. As protein: CASSFKGTGAASYTF.